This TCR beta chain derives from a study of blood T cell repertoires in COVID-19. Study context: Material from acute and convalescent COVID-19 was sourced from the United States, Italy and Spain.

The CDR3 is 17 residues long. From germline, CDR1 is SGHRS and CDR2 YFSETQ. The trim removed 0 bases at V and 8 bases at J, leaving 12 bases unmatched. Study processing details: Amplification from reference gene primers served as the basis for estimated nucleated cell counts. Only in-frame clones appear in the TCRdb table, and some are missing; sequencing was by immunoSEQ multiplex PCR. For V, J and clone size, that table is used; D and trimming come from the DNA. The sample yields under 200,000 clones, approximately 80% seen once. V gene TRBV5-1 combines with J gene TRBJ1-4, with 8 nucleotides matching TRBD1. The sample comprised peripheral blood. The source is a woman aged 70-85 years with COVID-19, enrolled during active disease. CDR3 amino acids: CASSLATGQGGWEKLFF. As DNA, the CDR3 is TGCGCCAGCAGCTTGGCCACCGGACAGGGAGGATGGGAAAAACTGTTTTTT.